These T cell receptor beta chains were read from a single sample in a study of regulatory T cells in long-lasting Graves disease. TCRdb ran MiXCR on the multiplex PCR reads and lists one entry per CDR3 protein. This table holds 540,000 or so distinct CDR3 sequences, about 14% found once. This same sample was also part of a study on T cells in Graves' hyperthyroidism and ophthalmopathy.

The sample here was peripheral blood mononuclear cells (PBMCs), taken at new diagnosis, from a patient treated with antithyroid drugs. These TCRs come from a man aged 25-45 years with Graves disease. Both conserved end residues are part of each CDR3. D genes are given only for firm matches. A row's size may be missing; if present it is once, few, many or a size class.

j_call d_call clone_size v_call cdr3_nt cdr3_aa
TRBJ1-1 . . TRBV15 TGTGCCACCAGCAGGGGAACTGAAGCTTTCTTT CATSRGTEAFF
TRBJ2-1 TRBD2 few TRBV6-1 TGTGCCAGCAATGGGGGACTAGGAGAGCAGTTCTTC CASNGGLGEQFF
TRBJ2-7 . few TRBV5-1 TGCGCCAGCAGCTTTGGACCGAACTACGAGCAGTACTTC CASSFGPNYEQYF
TRBJ2-6 TRBD1 . TRBV28 TGTGCCAGCAGTTACAGGGGGCGGGGGGCCAACGTCCTGACTTTC CASSYRGRGANVLTF
TRBJ2-7 TRBD2 many TRBV28 TGTGCCAGCACCGCAGTAAGCGGGAGCTCCTACGAGCAGTACTTC CASTAVSGSSYEQYF
TRBJ2-3 TRBD2 few TRBV19 TGTGCCAGTAGTAAAACCTCCGGGACTAGCGGAACAGATACGCAGTATTTT CASSKTSGTSGTDTQYF
TRBJ2-7 . . TRBV12-5 TGTGCTAGTGGCTCGAGAGCCAACGAGCAGTACTTC CASGSRANEQYF
TRBJ2-6 . many TRBV28 TGTGCCAGCAGTTTATGGAAGCAGCAGTTCTCTGGGGCCAACGTCCTGACTTTC CASSLWKQQFSGANVLTF
TRBJ2-2 TRBD2 many TRBV4-1 TGCGCCAGCAGCCCGTTACGACTAGCGGGAGGGCCGGGGAACACCGGGGAGCTGTTTTTT CASSPLRLAGGPGNTGELFF
TRBJ1-1 . many TRBV12-3/TRBV12-4 TGCGCCAGCAGCTTGGGGGGGGCGAGCACTGAAGCTTTCTTT CASSLGGASTEAFF
TRBJ2-7 TRBD1 many TRBV12-5 TGTGCTAGTGGTCCTCGACAGGGGCGACTTCACTTC CASGPRQGRLHF
TRBJ2-3 TRBD1 many TRBV20-1 TGCAGTGCCTCTCTCCGACAGGGGGCATCACGAGATACGCAGTATTTT CSASLRQGASRDTQYF
TRBJ2-5 . few TRBV5-1 TGCGCCAGCAGCTTCCAGCGGGCCCAAGAGACCCAGTACTTC CASSFQRAQETQYF
TRBJ2-3 TRBD2 few TRBV20-1 TGCAGAGGGACTAGCGGGGACACAGATACGCAGTATTTT CRGTSGDTDTQYF
TRBJ1-4 TRBD1 few TRBV5-1 TGCGCCAGCAGCGGGGACAGGGCCGATAATGAAAAACTGGTTTTT CASSGDRADNEKLVF
TRBJ2-4 . . TRBV6-5 TGTGCCAGCAGTTGGGGTAGCGAGTCGGGGAACATTCAGTACTTC CASSWGSESGNIQYF
TRBJ2-7 TRBD1 . TRBV24-1 TGTGCCACCAGTGATAACACAGGGGATCCACTCGAGCAGTACTTC CATSDNTGDPLEQYF
TRBJ2-7 . . TRBV5-1 TGCGCCAGCAGCTTGGCTCCGACTAGAGGGAATTCCTACGAGCAGTACTTC CASSLAPTRGNSYEQYF
TRBJ2-1 . . TRBV20-1 TGCAGTGCTAGAGTTGATACTTACAATGAGCAGTTCTTC CSARVDTYNEQFF
TRBJ2-5 TRBD2 many TRBV10-3 TGTGCCATCAGTGACGGAGCGGGAGAGGAGGAGACCCAGTACTTC CAISDGAGEEETQYF
TRBJ1-3 . . TRBV7-9 TGTGCCAGCAGCCCTTCCAGGACGGGGGGATATGGAAACACCATATATTTT CASSPSRTGGYGNTIYF
TRBJ1-6 . many TRBV28 TGTGCCAGCAGTCCTCACGGGTATAATTCACCCCTCCACTTT CASSPHGYNSPLHF
TRBJ2-7 TRBD1 few TRBV10-2 TGCGCCAGCAGTGAGGCGGATCAGGACAGGTCAGACGAGCAGTACTTC CASSEADQDRSDEQYF